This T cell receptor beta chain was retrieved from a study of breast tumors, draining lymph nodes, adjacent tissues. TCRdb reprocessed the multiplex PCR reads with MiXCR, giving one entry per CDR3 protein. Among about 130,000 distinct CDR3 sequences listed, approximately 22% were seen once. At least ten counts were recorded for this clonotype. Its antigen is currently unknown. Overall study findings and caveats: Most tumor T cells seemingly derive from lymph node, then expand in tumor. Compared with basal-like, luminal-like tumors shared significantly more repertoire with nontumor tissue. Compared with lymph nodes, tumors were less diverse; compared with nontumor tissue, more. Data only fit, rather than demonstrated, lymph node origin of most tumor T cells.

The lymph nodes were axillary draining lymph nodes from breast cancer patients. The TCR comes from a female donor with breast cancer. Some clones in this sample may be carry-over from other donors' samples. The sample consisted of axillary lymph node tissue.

The CDR3 here is CSASPLLAGGGTGELFF. CDR3 DNA sequence: TGCAGTGCTAGCCCCTTACTAGCGGGAGGGGGCACCGGGGAGCTGTTTTTT. V gene TRBV20-1 combines with J gene TRBJ2-2; 13 nucleotides align to TRBD2. Per the germline V gene, CDR1 is DFQATT and CDR2 is SNEGSKA (reference sequence). The CDR3 has 17 amino acids. With 3 bases clipped from V and 4 bases from J, the junction kept 8 bases outside the gene matches.